The entry that follows covers one T cell receptor (beta chain) sequence. Using immunoSEQ multiplex PCR, the repertoire was profiled, and TCRdb retains in-frame clones only, with some absent. The table lists about 59,000 clones, approximately 90% of them singletons. The CDR3 length is 16 residues. Per germline, CDR1 SGHVS and CDR2 FNYEAQ. Germline trimming cut 3 bases from V and 0 bases from J; bases unmatched to any gene: 6. This sample is part of a study of OX40 agonist ivuxolimab in advanced cancers. In the study overall: Ivuxolimab, an agonistic anti-OX40 (CD134) antibody, was given to patients. Eligibility admitted prior anti-PD-1, anti-PD-L1 or anti-CTLA-4 therapy; 35% to 40% had some.

The sample consisted of CD4+ or CD8+ T cells sorted from blood, taken in a trial of the OX40 agonist ivuxolimab. The chain has TRBV7-6 and TRBJ2-3, with TRBD2 identical over 7 bases. This receptor was taken from an adult with an advanced solid tumor such as melanoma, head and neck, liver or kidney cancer. The CDR3 loop reads CASSFEAGPSTDTQYF. The CDR3 DNA sequence: TGTGCCAGCAGCTTTGAAGCGGGGCCTAGCACAGATACGCAGTATTTT.